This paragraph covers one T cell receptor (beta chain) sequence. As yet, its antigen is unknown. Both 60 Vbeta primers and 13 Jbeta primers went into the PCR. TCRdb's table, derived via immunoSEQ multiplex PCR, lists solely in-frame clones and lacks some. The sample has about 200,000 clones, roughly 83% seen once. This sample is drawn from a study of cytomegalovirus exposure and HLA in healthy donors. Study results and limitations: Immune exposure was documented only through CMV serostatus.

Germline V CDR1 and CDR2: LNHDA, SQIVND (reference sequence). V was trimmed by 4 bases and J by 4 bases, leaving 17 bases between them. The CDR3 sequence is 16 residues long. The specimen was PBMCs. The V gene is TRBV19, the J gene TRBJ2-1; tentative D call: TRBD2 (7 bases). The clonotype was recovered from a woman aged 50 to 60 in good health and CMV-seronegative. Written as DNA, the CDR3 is TGTGCCAGTAGTACTCTCCGCGGGGGCCTATACAATGAGCAGTTCTTC. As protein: CASSTLRGGLYNEQFF.